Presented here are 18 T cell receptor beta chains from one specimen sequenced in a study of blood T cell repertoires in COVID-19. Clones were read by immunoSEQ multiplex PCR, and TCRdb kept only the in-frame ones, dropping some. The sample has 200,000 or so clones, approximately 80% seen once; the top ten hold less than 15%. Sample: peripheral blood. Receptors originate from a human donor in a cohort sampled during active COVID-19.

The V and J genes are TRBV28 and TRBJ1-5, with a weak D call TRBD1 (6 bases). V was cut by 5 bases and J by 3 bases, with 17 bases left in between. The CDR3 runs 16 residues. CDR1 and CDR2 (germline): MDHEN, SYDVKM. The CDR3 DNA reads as TGTGCCAGCAGTCCAAAATTTACAGGGCTCAATCAGCCCCAGCATTTT. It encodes CASSPKFTGLNQPQHF.

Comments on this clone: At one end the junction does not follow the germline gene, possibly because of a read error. The DNA of the CDR3 is TGTGCCAGCAGTTCACTACCCGGGACACCGGCCTGG. As protein: CASSSLPGTPAW. This chain links TRBV28 with TRBJ1-3, with a weak D call TRBD1 (6 bases). CDR3 length: 12 amino acids. Germline V lookup: CDR1 MDHEN, CDR2 SYDVKM.

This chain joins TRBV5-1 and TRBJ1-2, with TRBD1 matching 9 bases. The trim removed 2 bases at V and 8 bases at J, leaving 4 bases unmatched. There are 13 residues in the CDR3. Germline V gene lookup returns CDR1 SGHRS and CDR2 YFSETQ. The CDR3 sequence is CASSLTGGAGYTF. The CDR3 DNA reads TGCGCCAGCAGCTTAACAGGGGGCGCGGGCTACACCTTC.

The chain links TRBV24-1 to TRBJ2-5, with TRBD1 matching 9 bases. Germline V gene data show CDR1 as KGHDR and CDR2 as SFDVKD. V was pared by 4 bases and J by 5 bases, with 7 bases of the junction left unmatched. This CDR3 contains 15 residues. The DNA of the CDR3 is TGTGCCACCAGTGACACGGACAGGGGTCAGGAGACCCAGTACTTC. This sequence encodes CATSDTDRGQETQYF.

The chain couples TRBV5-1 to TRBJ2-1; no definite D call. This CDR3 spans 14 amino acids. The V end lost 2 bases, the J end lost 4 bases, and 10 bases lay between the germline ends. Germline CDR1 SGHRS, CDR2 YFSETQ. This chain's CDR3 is CASSFGGLYNEQFF. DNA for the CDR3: TGCGCCAGCAGCTTCGGCGGATTATACAATGAGCAGTTCTTC.

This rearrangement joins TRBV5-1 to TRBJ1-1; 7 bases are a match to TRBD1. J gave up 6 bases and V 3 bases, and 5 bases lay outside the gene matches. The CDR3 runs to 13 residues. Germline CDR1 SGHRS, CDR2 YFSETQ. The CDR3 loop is CASSSGQPSEAFF. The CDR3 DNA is TGCGCCAGCAGCTCGGGACAGCCTTCTGAAGCTTTCTTT.

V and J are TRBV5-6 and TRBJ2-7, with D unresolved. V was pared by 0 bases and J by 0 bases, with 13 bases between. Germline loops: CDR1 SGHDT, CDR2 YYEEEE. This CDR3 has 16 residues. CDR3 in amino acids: CASSLVYWATSYEQYF. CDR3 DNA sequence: TGTGCCAGCAGCTTGGTGTATTGGGCCACCTCCTACGAGCAGTACTTC.

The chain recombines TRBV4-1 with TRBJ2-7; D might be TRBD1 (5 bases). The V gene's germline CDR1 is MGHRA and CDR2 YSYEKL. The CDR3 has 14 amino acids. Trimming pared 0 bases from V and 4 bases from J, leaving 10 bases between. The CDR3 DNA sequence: TGCGCCAGCAGCCAAGACTCCAGGGTTTACGAGCAGTACTTC. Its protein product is CASSQDSRVYEQYF.

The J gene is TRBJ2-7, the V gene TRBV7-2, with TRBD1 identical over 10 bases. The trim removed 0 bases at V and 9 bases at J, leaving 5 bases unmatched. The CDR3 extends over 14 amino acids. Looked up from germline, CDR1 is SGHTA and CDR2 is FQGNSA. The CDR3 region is CASSLAGTGETQYF. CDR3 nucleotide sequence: TGTGCCAGCAGCTTAGCAGGGACAGGGGAGACGCAGTACTTC. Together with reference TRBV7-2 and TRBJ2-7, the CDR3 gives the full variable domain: GAGVSQSPSNKVTEKGKDVELRCDPISGHTALYWYRQSLGQGLEFLIYFQGNSAPDKSGLPSDRFSAERTGGSVSTLTIQRTQQEDSAVYLCASSLAGTGETQYFGPGTRLTVT.

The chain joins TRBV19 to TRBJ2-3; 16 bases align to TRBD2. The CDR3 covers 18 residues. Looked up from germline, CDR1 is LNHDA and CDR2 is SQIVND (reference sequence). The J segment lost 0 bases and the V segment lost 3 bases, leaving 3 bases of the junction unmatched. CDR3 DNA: TGTGCCAGTAGTATCATGGGACTAGCGGGAGGGAGCACAGATACGCAGTATTTT. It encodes CASSIMGLAGGSTDTQYF.

CDR3 bases: TGTGCCAGCAGTTTTCCGGGGCGGGGTGAGCAGTTCTTC. Translating it yields CASSFPGRGEQFF. This sequence joins TRBV27 and TRBJ2-1; weak D call: TRBD2 (6 bases). This CDR3 comprises 13 residues. The V gene's germline CDR1 is MNHEY and CDR2 SMNVEV (reference sequence). V lost 3 bases, J lost 9 bases, and 12 bases lay in between.

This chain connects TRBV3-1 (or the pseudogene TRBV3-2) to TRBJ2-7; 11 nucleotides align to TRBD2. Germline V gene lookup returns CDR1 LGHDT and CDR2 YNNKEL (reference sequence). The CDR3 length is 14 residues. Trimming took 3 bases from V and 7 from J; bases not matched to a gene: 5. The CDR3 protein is CASSQGLAVLEQYF. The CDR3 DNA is TGTGCCAGCAGCCAGGGACTAGCGGTATTAGAGCAGTACTTC.

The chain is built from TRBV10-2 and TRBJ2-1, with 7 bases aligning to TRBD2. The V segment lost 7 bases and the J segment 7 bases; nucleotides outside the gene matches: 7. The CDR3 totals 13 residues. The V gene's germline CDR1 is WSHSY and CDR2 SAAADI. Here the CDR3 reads CASNRRERNEQFF. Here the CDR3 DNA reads TGCGCCAGCAACCGGCGGGAGAGAAATGAGCAGTTCTTC.

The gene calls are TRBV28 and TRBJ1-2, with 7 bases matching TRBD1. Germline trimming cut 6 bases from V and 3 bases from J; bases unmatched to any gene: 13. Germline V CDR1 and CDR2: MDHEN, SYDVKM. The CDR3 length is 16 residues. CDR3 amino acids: CASRQYPTGQDYGYTF. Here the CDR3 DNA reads TGTGCCAGCAGGCAATACCCGACCGGACAGGACTATGGCTACACCTTC.

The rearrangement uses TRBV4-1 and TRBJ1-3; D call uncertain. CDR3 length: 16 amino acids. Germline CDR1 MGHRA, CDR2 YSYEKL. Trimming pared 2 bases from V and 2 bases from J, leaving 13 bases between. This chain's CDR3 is CASSQQYTEAGNTIYF. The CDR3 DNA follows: TGCGCCAGCAGCCAACAGTATACGGAGGCTGGAAACACCATATATTTT.

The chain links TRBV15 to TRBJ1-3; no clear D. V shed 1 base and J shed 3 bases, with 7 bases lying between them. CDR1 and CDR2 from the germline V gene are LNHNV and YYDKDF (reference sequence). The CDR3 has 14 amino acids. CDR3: CATSRASGGNTIYF. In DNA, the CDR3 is TGTGCCACCAGCAGAGCGTCGGGTGGAAACACCATATATTTT.

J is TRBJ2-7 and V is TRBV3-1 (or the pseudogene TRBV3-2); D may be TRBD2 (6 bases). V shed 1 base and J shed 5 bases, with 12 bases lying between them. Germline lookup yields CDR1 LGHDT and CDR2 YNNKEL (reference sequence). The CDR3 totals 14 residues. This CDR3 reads CASSQGPWGDEQYF. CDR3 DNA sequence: TGTGCCAGCAGCCAAGGCCCTTGGGGGGACGAGCAGTACTTC.

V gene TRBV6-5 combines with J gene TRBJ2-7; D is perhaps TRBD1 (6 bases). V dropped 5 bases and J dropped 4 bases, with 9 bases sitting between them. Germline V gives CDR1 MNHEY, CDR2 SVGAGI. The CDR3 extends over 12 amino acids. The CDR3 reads CASSPQGYEQYF. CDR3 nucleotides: TGTGCCAGCAGTCCACAGGGTTACGAGCAGTACTTC.